This T cell receptor beta chain was identified in a study of blood T cells in healthy people across ages (dated by TCRdb to about 2015). Context from the whole study: In model experiments, template switching captured roughly one uniquely barcoded TCR beta cDNA molecule for every two T cells. For two donors (one aged 18 to 30 and one aged 80 or older), the study analyzed two additional independent replicas of 1 million unique cDNA reads from the same blood draw. Donors were grouped into four age groups: young (average roughly 15 years), middle-aged (39), aged (about 60) and long-lived (about 89). To avoid experimental bias, donors of different ages were distributed randomly across sequencing lanes. Age-related changes in TCR beta repertoire diversity were measured in the study by deep sequencing normalized with unique cDNA molecular identifiers. What the work shows at the level of the full study, not this receptor alone: Bulk unsorted PBMC profiling prevented conclusive comparison of naive and antigen-experienced compartments. Compared with the aged group, the long-lived group had more naive CD4+ T cells, fewer expanded clones and increased TCR diversity, suggesting age selection. Observed TCR beta diversity per million T cells fell roughly linearly with age, and a significant reduction was already apparent by age around 40. The CMV infection status of donors was not known, potentially confounding age-related changes in expanded clonotypes. Total diversity estimates from one million sequenced T cells were considered lower bounds and underestimates. The percentage of naive T cells measured by flow cytometry correlated strongly with observed TCR beta diversity.

Trimming at the junction amounts to 8 bases on V and 0 bases on J, and the germline ends lie 20 bases apart. As encoded in the germline V gene, CDR1 is MDHEN while CDR2 is SYDVKM. Including the terminal cysteine and phenylalanine, the CDR3 comprises 17 residues. The read is trimmed to its CDR3 DNA, 51 bases read in frame from base 1. This clonotype was counted between two and nine times. This clone's antigen is unknown. No clone much larger than this one lies a single base away; base qualities are absent. The donors were 40 or so Caucasian individuals from Russia, aged roughly 6 to 100 years, who were systemically healthy. Each donor gave about 9.2 milliliters of peripheral blood, drawn into EDTA-treated Vacutainer tubes. Ficoll-Paque density-gradient centrifugation was used to isolate PBMCs, with at least 7 million obtained per sample. Trizol reagent was used to extract total RNA from the PBMCs, yielding at least 6 micrograms per sample. Naive CD45RAhigh/CD27high T cell percentages were measured by flow cytometry on a PBMC aliquot from every donor.

To prepare the library, 5' RACE was applied. TCRdb records Illumina HiSeq 2500 as the sequencer. A second PCR of roughly 6 to 12 cycles was performed with a sample-barcoded 5' primer and a J-beta primer mix. A template-switch 5' adaptor carrying 12 random nucleotides introduced a unique molecular identifier onto each TCR beta cDNA molecule. Each sample yielded at least 3 million CDR3-containing paired-end reads. All of the RNA was converted into first-strand cDNA using the Mint cDNA synthesis kit, with a TRBC-specific oligonucleotide serving as the primer. After uracil-DNA glycosylase treatment, a first 18-cycle PCR used universal primers M1SS and BC2_uni_R on all cDNA. Regarding the original processing steps: For normalization, 1 million high-quality reads, each with a distinct molecular identifier, were randomly selected from each sample. Instead of being binned into consensus sequences, reads with shared molecular identifiers were discarded. CDR3 identification, clonotype clustering and error correction used MiTCR with a Q25 quality threshold and the strictest error-elimination algorithm. A nonparametric unseen species model using Euler transformation provided a lower-bound estimate of total TCR beta diversity. TCRdb took the public reads, trimmed them with fastp at Q25, ran MiXCR for clone calling and kept in-frame beta chains. Records with the same CDR3 protein are collapsed into one entry carrying the most frequent genes and DNA. The V and J calls and clone size come from TCRdb's table, not from the authors' own analysis. This sample has around 1.7 million distinct CDR3 sequences in its table, and about 30% of those were observed once. Of the sample, 6.5% to 8.5% falls within the top ten clones.

The receptor's source is a young woman in good health. This chain is built from TRBV28 and TRBJ1-3; too little of a D gene remains to name it. Source material: blood. The nucleotide sequence reads as follows: TGTGCCAGCGCGCCGAGGAGGCATCTGCCCTCTGGAAACACCATATATTTT. The encoded protein is CASAPRRHLPSGNTIYF.